One and the same sample provided the 30 T cell receptor beta chains below, sequenced in a study of patients and donors after allogeneic stem cell transplantation. Using its own MiXCR run on the RT-PCR reads, TCRdb lists one record per CDR3 protein. Among about 960,000 distinct CDR3 sequences listed, about a sixth were seen once. The sequencing input was blood, either unsorted or a sorted T cell fraction (not recorded which). The receptors stem from a human donor who was either an allogeneic HSCT recipient or a stem cell or donor lymphocyte infusion donor (not recorded which). It is not recorded whose cells these are; they may come from a transplant donor.

The V and J genes are TRBV29-1 and TRBJ2-5; possible D gene TRBD2, 6 bases. CDR3 length equals 15 residues. Germline loops: CDR1 SQVTM, CDR2 ANQGSEA. V was pared by 5 bases and J by 9 bases, with 25 bases between. CDR3 DNA: TGCAGCGTTTTTTTCCTCGGGACTCCCCATCGGGCCCAGTACTTC. This sequence encodes CSVFFLGTPHRAQYF. The full variable domain, its missing parts supplied by reference TRBV29-1 and TRBJ2-5, is SAVISQKPSRDICQRGTSLTIQCQVDSQVTMMFWYRQQPGQSLTLIATANQGSEATYESGFVIDKFPISRPNLTFSTLTVSNMSPEDSSIYLCSVFFLGTPHRAQYFGPGTRLLVL.

This clonotype has a handful of counts. V is TRBV4-3 and J is TRBJ1-2; D not resolved. Trimming took 0 bases from V and 4 from J, leaving 9 bases between them. Germline V lookup: CDR1 LGHNA, CDR2 YSLEER. The CDR3 runs 14 residues. The chain's CDR3 is CASSQDAGSYGYTF. CDR3 coding DNA: TGCGCCAGCAGCCAAGATGCGGGTAGCTATGGCTACACCTTC.

This clonotype was seen more than once but under ten times. This sequence joins TRBV7-9 and TRBJ2-5; 14 bases align to TRBD2. CDR3 length: 17 amino acids. V shed 5 bases, J shed 4 bases, and the junction held 9 bases outside the gene matches. Germline values: CDR1 SEHNR, CDR2 FQNEAQ (reference sequence). The CDR3 loop is CASSKGLAGVSRETQYF. The CDR3 bases are TGTGCCAGCAGCAAGGGACTAGCGGGAGTATCACGAGAGACCCAGTACTTC.

This clonotype was counted a few times. This chain links TRBV4-2 with TRBJ1-1; a weak D match, TRBD1 (5 bases). CDR1 and CDR2 from the germline V gene are LGHNA and YNFKEQ. The V end lost 4 bases, the J end lost 4 bases, and 16 bases lay between the germline ends. The CDR3 covers 15 residues. The CDR3 nucleotides read TGTGCCAGCAGCCTGAGGCCCAGGGACGGCACTGAAGCTTTCTTT. Encoded protein: CASSLRPRDGTEAFF.

This clonotype came up many times. No DNA is shown, since the ends of the CDR3 on it are uncertain; the CDR3 is the one TCRdb lists. This chain uses TRBV12-3 or TRBV12-4 with TRBJ2-7; the DNA was not compared with TRBD1, the D call given in the table. Inclusive of both ends, the CDR3 amounts to 12 amino acids. The CDR3 is CASSFGPGEQYF.

The chain carries TRBV6-1 and TRBJ2-4, with D unclear. The V gene's germline CDR1 is MNHNS and CDR2 SASEGT. V was pared by 7 bases and J by 7 bases, with 17 bases between. This CDR3 is built from 14 residues. CDR3 sequence (DNA): TGTGCCAGCACCCAGCGAGAAAGGATGAACATTCAGTACTTC. As protein: CASTQRERMNIQYF.

This clonotype was counted between two and nine times. The gene calls are TRBV12-3 or TRBV12-4 and TRBJ2-2, with TRBD1 matching over 7 bases. Unmatched junction bases numbered 7, after V lost 6 bases and J lost 9 bases. The CDR3 loop spans 13 amino acids. CDR3 nucleotide sequence: TGTGCCAGCAGAACAGGGGACGACAGGGAGCTGTTTTTT. The encoded protein is CASRTGDDRELFF.

The sample holds a few counts of this clonotype. The chain's CDR3 is CASSRDSLDTQYF. CDR3 bases: TGTGCCAGCAGTCGTGACTCCCTAGATACGCAGTATTTT. The V and J genes are TRBV13 and TRBJ2-3; D gene unclear. The CDR3 runs 13 residues. Deletions cut 6 bases from V and 5 bases from J, with 12 bases between. CDR1 is PRHDT and CDR2 is FYEKMQ in the germline V gene (reference sequence).

This clonotype appeared a few times. This chain uses TRBV6-2 or TRBV6-3 with TRBJ2-7; perhaps TRBD1 as D (5 bases). The germline V gene has CDR1 MNHEY and CDR2 SVGEGT. V was clipped by 3 bases and J by 1 base, with 10 bases between them. The CDR3 extends over 14 amino acids. In DNA form, the CDR3 reads TGTGCCAGCAGTTATTTACAGGCGTCCTACGAGCAGTACTTC. It specifies CASSYLQASYEQYF.

The rearrangement joins TRBV12-3 or TRBV12-4 to TRBJ1-4, with D uncertain. The CDR3 extends over 13 amino acids. The V end lost 6 bases, the J end lost 4 bases, and 9 bases lay between the germline ends. CDR3 coding DNA: TGTGCCAGCAGAGCCGGGTATAATGAAAAACTGTTTTTT. This encodes CASRAGYNEKLFF.

This clonotype has more than one count but fewer than ten. The chain links TRBV9 to TRBJ2-2; tentative D call: TRBD2 (6 bases). Germline CDR1 is SGDLS and CDR2 is YYNGEE. The CDR3 length is 15 residues. V was trimmed by 2 bases and J by 4 bases, leaving 12 bases between them. The CDR3 is CASSVRLEGTGELFF. The CDR3 coding sequence is TGTGCCAGCAGCGTTCGACTAGAAGGCACCGGGGAGCTGTTTTTT.

J is TRBJ1-1 and V is TRBV7-6, with a possible D match to TRBD1 (5 bases). The V gene lost 1 base and the J gene lost 5 bases, with 11 bases spanning the gap. Looked up from germline, CDR1 is SGHVS and CDR2 is FNYEAQ. The CDR3 is 14 amino acids. CDR3 sequence (DNA): TGTGCCAGCAGCTTAGGCAGGGTTAAAACTGAAGCTTTCTTT. Its protein product is CASSLGRVKTEAFF.

This chain uses TRBV12-3 or TRBV12-4 with TRBJ2-1, with a weak D call TRBD2 (6 bases). CDR3 size: 15 residues. Trimming removed 8 bases at V and 0 bases at J, with 14 bases between. The CDR3 sequence is CASEKRASSYNEQFF. CDR3 nucleotide sequence: TGTGCCAGCGAAAAGCGGGCCAGCTCCTACAATGAGCAGTTCTTC.

This clonotype has ten or more counts. This chain links TRBV12-3 or TRBV12-4 with TRBJ2-2; 7 bases match TRBD2. This CDR3 spans 15 amino acids. The trim removed 4 bases at V and 2 bases at J, leaving 4 bases unmatched. In DNA, the CDR3 is TGTGCCAGCAGTTCCCCGGGACTAAACACCGGGGAGCTGTTTTTT. This gives the protein CASSSPGLNTGELFF.

The chain has TRBV27 and TRBJ2-1; 9 bases line up with TRBD1. This CDR3 region has 13 residues. V lost 6 bases to trimming and J lost 9 bases; unmatched junction nucleotides: 6. Per germline, CDR1 MNHEY and CDR2 SMNVEV (reference sequence). The CDR3 loop reads CASSRDRAGEQFF. The CDR3 nucleotides are TGTGCCAGCAGCCGGGACAGGGCGGGTGAGCAGTTCTTC.

The rearrangement uses TRBV4-2 and TRBJ2-2; 9 bases map to TRBD2. The V segment lost 1 base and the J segment 2 bases; nucleotides outside the gene matches: 2. The CDR3 is made up of 16 amino acids. Germline V lookup: CDR1 LGHNA, CDR2 YNFKEQ. The CDR3 nucleotides are TGTGCCAGCAGCCAAGTTAGCGGGAGAAACACCGGGGAGCTGTTTTTT. Protein: CASSQVSGRNTGELFF.

This clonotype has at least ten counts. The rearrangement links TRBV24-1 to TRBJ1-4, with D maybe TRBD1 (6 bases). Germline CDR1 reads KGHDR; CDR2 reads SFDVKD. Trimming pared 8 bases from V and 4 bases from J, leaving 16 bases between. CDR3 size: 15 residues. CDR3 residues: CATTRYRAVNEKLFF. The CDR3 DNA reads TGTGCCACCACTCGCTACAGGGCCGTTAATGAAAAACTGTTTTTT.

This chain links TRBV24-1 with TRBJ1-6; D uncertain. CDR1 and CDR2 from the germline V gene are KGHDR and SFDVKD. The CDR3 covers 15 residues. Trimming removed 7 bases at V and 7 bases at J, with 16 bases between. The CDR3 reads CATSHSGLPNSPLHF. The CDR3 DNA is TGTGCCACCAGCCACTCCGGCTTGCCAAATTCACCCCTCCACTTT.

This chain connects TRBV4-2 to TRBJ2-1; 8 nucleotides match TRBD1. The CDR3 runs to 17 residues. Germline CDR1 and CDR2: LGHNA and YNFKEQ. Trimming took 3 bases from V and 1 from J; bases not matched to a gene: 8. CDR3 region: CASSHDRGFGSYNEQFF. CDR3 sequence (DNA): TGTGCCAGCAGCCACGACAGGGGATTTGGGTCCTACAATGAGCAGTTCTTC.

The table lists this clonotype with a few counts. The rearrangement uses TRBV9 and TRBJ2-5; the match to TRBD2 covers 8 bases. CDR1 and CDR2 (germline): SGDLS, YYNGEE. The J segment lost 5 bases and the V segment lost 4 bases, leaving 16 bases of the junction unmatched. The length of the CDR3 is 17 residues. The CDR3 sequence is CASSPHGGADSWETQYF. The DNA for the CDR3 is TGTGCCAGCAGCCCCCACGGGGGGGCAGACTCATGGGAGACCCAGTACTTC. Looking up the rest from reference TRBV9 and TRBJ2-5 gives the full variable domain: DSGVTQTPKHLITATGQRVTLRCSPRSGDLSVYWYQQSLDQGLQFLIQYYNGEERAKGNILERFSAQQFPDLHSELNLSSLELGDSALYFCASSPHGGADSWETQYFGPGTRLLVL.

This clonotype turned up a few times. CDR3 sequence (DNA): TGCGCCAGCAGCGAACCGGCTAGCACAGATACGCAGTATTTT. It is translated as CASSEPASTDTQYF. The chain joins TRBV5-1 to TRBJ2-3; D remains unclear. Trimming removed 4 bases from V and 0 bases from J, with 9 bases in between. The germline gives CDR1 SGHRS, CDR2 YFSETQ. The CDR3 loop spans 14 amino acids.

The sample holds a few counts of this clonotype. This chain links TRBV2 with TRBJ2-5; 7 bases map to TRBD2. The germline CDR1 and CDR2 sequences are SNHLY and FYNNEI. Losses at the gene ends were 8 bases for V and 0 bases for J; bases not matched to a gene: 3. This CDR3 region has 13 residues. CDR3 coding DNA: TGTGCCAGCTGGGGGGGTAACCAAGAGACCCAGTACTTC. Translated: CASWGGNQETQYF.

The chain is built from TRBV6-5 and TRBJ2-7; the D is unclear. This CDR3 has 14 amino acids. Germline CDR1 is MNHEY and CDR2 is SVGAGI. The V end lost 3 bases, the J end lost 2 bases, and 11 bases lay between the germline ends. The CDR3 nucleotides are TGTGCCAGCAGTTATTCGAGAGTTCCCTACGAGCAGTACTTC. Amino acid sequence: CASSYSRVPYEQYF.

With regard to this clonotype: Mismatch with germline at one junction end may stem from a read error. The chain carries TRBV12-3 or TRBV12-4 and TRBJ1-6, with D possibly being TRBD1 (6 bases). The CDR3 covers 15 residues. The CDR3 DNA sequence: TGTGCCAGCAGTCTAGCCGGGTCCAGGGGTTCACCCCTCCACTTT. Amino acid sequence: CASSLAGSRGSPLHF.

The table lists this clonotype with a few counts. This chain joins TRBV12-3 or TRBV12-4 and TRBJ1-1; D gene ambiguous. Trimming removed 6 bases from V and 3 bases from J, with 8 bases in between. This CDR3 has 12 amino acids. The CDR3 loop reads CASSYDYTEAFF. The DNA for the CDR3 is TGTGCCAGCAGCTACGACTACACTGAAGCTTTCTTT.

V is TRBV24-1 and J is TRBJ1-1, with no clear D. The V gene's germline CDR1 is KGHDR and CDR2 SFDVKD. Trimming cost V 2 bases and J 5 bases, with 8 bases left between them. The CDR3 consists of 13 residues. In nucleotides, the CDR3 is TGTGCCACCAGTGATTGGGCGGGTACTGAAGCTTTCTTT. Translation gives CATSDWAGTEAFF.

There are many counts of this clonotype. One junction end does not reproduce the germline sequence, and a read error may be involved. This chain links TRBV3-1 with TRBJ2-7; D is possibly TRBD1 (6 bases). The V gene's germline CDR1 is LGHDT and CDR2 YNNKEL (reference sequence). There are 14 residues in the CDR3. CDR3 residues: CASSQGLGGYEQYF. The DNA for the CDR3 is TGCGCCAGCAGCCAAGGGCTAGGGGGCTACGAGCAGTACTTC.

The J gene is TRBJ2-7, the V gene TRBV6-1; D is possibly TRBD1 (6 bases). The CDR3 sequence is 15 residues long. Trimming stripped 6 bases from V and 2 bases from J, with 17 bases between. Germline V lookup: CDR1 MNHNS, CDR2 SASEGT. CDR3 region: CASRERTAWAYEQYF. DNA of the CDR3: TGTGCCAGCAGGGAGAGGACAGCCTGGGCCTACGAGCAGTACTTC.

The chain uses TRBV6-6 and TRBJ1-5; D gene unclear. V shed 5 bases and J shed 1 base, with 6 bases lying between them. This CDR3 region has 13 residues. The germline gives CDR1 MNHNY, CDR2 SVGAGI (reference sequence). CDR3 amino acids: CASSPISNQPQHF. The CDR3 DNA reads TGTGCCAGCAGTCCGATAAGCAATCAGCCCCAGCATTTT.

The gene calls are TRBV4-2 and TRBJ2-1, with D perhaps TRBD1 (6 bases). The CDR3 consists of 17 residues. Trimming left V 0 bases short and J 2 bases short, with 14 bases between. Germline V gene lookup returns CDR1 LGHNA and CDR2 YNFKEQ. The CDR3 reads CASSQDRFRGTYNEQFF. Written as DNA, the CDR3 is TGTGCCAGCAGCCAAGATAGGTTTAGGGGGACCTACAATGAGCAGTTCTTC.